This T cell receptor beta chain was recorded in a study of control samples from healthy donors and cancer patients. Method: immunoSEQ multiplex PCR; TCRdb's copy keeps in-frame clones and lacks some. The sample yields some 150,000 clones, around 90% seen once. The V gene end was trimmed by 7 bases and the J gene end by 4 bases; junction bases not matched to a gene: 8. The CDR3 spans 14 residues. Germline V gives CDR1 LNHDA, CDR2 SQIVND (reference sequence). The sample consisted of blood. The chain employs TRBV19 and TRBJ2-3, with TRBD2 identical over 7 bases. The sequence derives from a man younger than 45 in good health. CDR3 nucleotides: TGTGCCAGTACGAAACGGGAGGATCCAGATACGCAGTATTTT. Amino acids: CASTKREDPDTQYF.